Shown below are 10 T cell receptor beta chains from a single sample sequenced in a study of OX40 agonist ivuxolimab in advanced cancers. Assay used: immunoSEQ multiplex PCR; TCRdb lists only in-frame clones, some missing. The sample has 96,000 or so clones, roughly 80% seen once. The source material was CD4+ or CD8+ T cells sorted from blood, sampled in a trial of the OX40 agonist ivuxolimab. These receptors all stem from an adult with an advanced solid tumor such as melanoma, head and neck, liver or kidney cancer.

The rearrangement links TRBV30 to TRBJ1-1; D might be TRBD1 (6 bases). Per germline, CDR1 GTSNPN and CDR2 SVGIG (reference sequence). The CDR3 is 11 amino acids. Trimming removed 3 bases at V and 12 bases at J, with 14 bases between. The CDR3 protein is CAWSLGGVTFF. In DNA form, the CDR3 reads TGTGCCTGGAGCCTAGGGGGGGTGACTTTCTTT. Together with reference TRBV30 and TRBJ1-1, the CDR3 gives the full variable domain: SQTIHQWPATLVQPVGSPLSLECTVEGTSNPNLYWYRQAAGRGLQLLFYSVGIGQISSEVPQNLSASRPQDRQFILSSKKLLLSDSGFYLCAWSLGGVTFFGQGTRLTVV.

This clone was observed a single time. The V and J genes are TRBV7-2 and TRBJ2-7; 9 nucleotides match TRBD2. With V trimmed by 8 bases and J by 3 bases, 11 bases remained unmatched. Germline loops: CDR1 SGHTA, CDR2 FQGNSA. The CDR3 covers 15 residues. CDR3 nucleotides: TGTGCCAGCCGCCAAGATTATAGCGGGAGCTACGAGCAGTACTTC. Its translation is CASRQDYSGSYEQYF.

The V and J genes are TRBV15 and TRBJ2-5; D not certain. Trimming removed 0 bases from V and 8 bases from J, with 10 bases in between. The CDR3 totals 13 residues. Germline values: CDR1 LNHNV, CDR2 YYDKDF (reference sequence). The CDR3 protein is CATSRDRSSTQYF. For the CDR3, the DNA is TGTGCCACCAGCAGAGATCGAAGTAGCACCCAGTACTTC. Combining the CDR3 with reference TRBV15 and TRBJ2-5 gives the whole variable domain DAMVIQNPRYQVTQFGKPVTLSCSQTLNHNVMYWYQQKSSQAPKLLFHYYDKDFNNEADTPDNFQSRRPNTSFCFLDIRSPGLGDTAMYLCATSRDRSSTQYFGPGTRLLVL.

The chain is built from TRBV2 and TRBJ2-4; D tentatively fits TRBD1 or TRBD2 (7 bases each). The CDR3 sequence is 19 residues long. CDR1 is SNHLY and CDR2 is FYNNEI in the germline V gene. Trimming stripped 8 bases from V and 0 bases from J, with 26 bases between. Here the CDR3 reads CASRWGGDRAALAKNIQYF. The CDR3, as DNA: TGTGCCAGCCGGTGGGGGGGAGACAGGGCTGCCCTAGCCAAAAACATTCAGTACTTC. Together with reference TRBV2 and TRBJ2-4, the CDR3 gives the full variable domain: EPEVTQTPSHQVTQMGQEVILRCVPISNHLYFYWYRQILGQKVEFLVSFYNNEISEKSEIFDDQFSVERPDGSNFTLKIRSTKLEDSAMYFCASRWGGDRAALAKNIQYFGAGTRLSVL.

CDR3 nucleotide sequence: TGTGCCAGCTCACCGAAACAAGACTACGAGCAGTACTTC. Translation: CASSPKQDYEQYF. The chain links TRBV18 to TRBJ2-7, with D unresolved. Germline-derived CDR1 and CDR2 are KGHSH and LQKENI. The V end lost 3 bases, the J end lost 3 bases, and 9 bases lay between the germline ends. The CDR3 is 13 amino acids.

The genes are TRBV5-1 and TRBJ1-2, with D perhaps matching TRBD1 (6 bases). CDR1 and CDR2 from the germline V gene are SGHRS and YFSETQ. Deletions cut 0 bases from V and 4 bases from J, with 13 bases between. The CDR3 is 15 residues long. The CDR3 DNA sequence: TGCGCCAGCAGCTTGGACAGGGAACCTAGCTATGGCTACACCTTC. This sequence encodes CASSLDREPSYGYTF.

The chain recombines TRBV2 with TRBJ2-3, with TRBD2 matching 13 bases. This CDR3 has 17 residues. Per germline, CDR1 SNHLY and CDR2 FYNNEI. The ends lost 6 bases at V and 4 bases at J; junction bases unmatched: 10. CDR3 amino acids: CASRELAGGPSADTQYF. In DNA form, the CDR3 reads TGTGCCAGCAGAGAACTAGCGGGGGGGCCTTCGGCAGATACGCAGTATTTT.

The V gene is TRBV5-4, the J gene TRBJ2-3; no clear D gene. The CDR3 has 18 amino acids. Germline CDR1 is SGHNT and CDR2 is YYREEE (reference sequence). Between the trimmed V and J ends, which lost 4 bases and 0 bases, there was a span of 21 bases. Written as DNA, the CDR3 is TGTGCCAGCAGCCCCCTTATTTCGATTGATTTTAGCACAGATACGCAGTATTTT. Translating it yields CASSPLISIDFSTDTQYF. Combining the CDR3 with reference TRBV5-4 and TRBJ2-3 gives the whole variable domain ETGVTQSPTHLIKTRGQQVTLRCSSQSGHNTVSWYQQALGQGPQFIFQYYREEENGRGNFPPRFSGLQFPNYSSELNVNALELDDSALYLCASSPLISIDFSTDTQYFGPGTRLTVL.

The chain links TRBV9 to TRBJ1-2; D remains unclear. This CDR3 has 14 residues. The germline gives CDR1 SGDLS, CDR2 YYNGEE. V lost 0 bases to trimming and J lost 4 bases, with 10 bases between them. The CDR3 protein is CASSVDDTTYGYTF. CDR3 bases: TGTGCCAGCAGCGTAGACGACACTACCTATGGCTACACCTTC.

The chain uses TRBV19 and TRBJ1-2, with TRBD1 matching over 9 bases. This CDR3 spans 14 amino acids. J lost 1 base, V lost 6 bases, and 3 bases had no gene match. The germline V gene has CDR1 LNHDA and CDR2 SQIVND (reference sequence). This CDR3 reads CASSADRGNYGYTF. In nucleotides, the CDR3 is TGTGCCAGTAGCGCGGACAGGGGTAACTATGGCTACACCTTC. Based on the CDR3 plus reference TRBV19 and TRBJ1-2, the full variable domain is DGGITQSPKYLFRKEGQNVTLSCEQNLNHDAMYWYRQDPGQGLRLIYYSQIVNDFQKGDIAEGYSVSREKKESFPLTVTSAQKNPTAFYLCASSADRGNYGYTFGSGTRLTVV.